This T cell receptor (beta chain) was sequenced during a study of shared clonotypes between healthy human individuals. Generated by immunoSEQ multiplex PCR, the TCRdb table keeps only in-frame clones and is missing some. The table includes about 1.5 million clones, roughly 96% detected once. In regard to this clone: The antigen is unknown.

Broader study findings: Clonotype sharing across a few donors was observed for roughly 5% of naive CD4 clonotypes.

Germline V CDR1 and CDR2: SGHRS, YFSETQ. J was trimmed by 9 bases and V by 5 bases; bases with no gene match: 8. This CDR3 is 15 amino acids long. The rearrangement joins TRBV5-1 to TRBJ2-1, with 13 bases identical to TRBD2. This TCR was recovered from a young man in good health. Sequencing input: naive CD4+ T cells sorted from blood. Subset defined: CD45RA+ positively selected. The CDR3 here is CASRSTGTSGIEQFF. The CDR3 DNA reads TGCGCCAGCAGGTCAACCGGGACTAGCGGGATTGAGCAGTTCTTC.